This TCR beta chain appears in the sequencing data of a study of blood T cell repertoires in COVID-19. Looking at the study overall: The samples span acute and convalescent COVID-19 from the United States, Italy and Spain. The cDNA or gDNA used as material had been derived from T cells, B-cell-depleted T cells, or PBMCs.

Authors' data handling: The authors estimated nucleated cell counts from reference gene primer amplification. TCRdb keeps only in-frame clones here, not all; method: immunoSEQ multiplex PCR. The V and J calls and clone size were taken over from that table, and D and trimming were inferred from the DNA. The table records 65,000 to 90,000 clones, just over 85% of them present only once. The germline V gene has CDR1 SGHTA and CDR2 FQGTGA. V gave up 5 bases and J gave up 5 bases, with 12 bases separating them. The CDR3 length is 13 residues. The chain recombines TRBV7-3 with TRBJ2-5; tentatively, D is TRBD2 (6 bases). The sequenced material came from peripheral blood. The TCR originated in a woman aged 80 or over in a cohort sampled during active or convalescent COVID-19. The CDR3 DNA follows: TGTGCCAGCAGCCCGGGACTGGTGGAGACCCAGTACTTC. The encoded protein is CASSPGLVETQYF.